A single sample is the source of the 8 T cell receptor beta chains below, sequenced in a study of shared clonotypes between healthy human individuals (dated by TCRdb to the early 2020s). The protocol used for the library was the immunoSEQ multiplex PCR assay. This is the immuneACCESS table as TCRdb keeps it, with only in-frame sequences that have V and J called. A part of the clones is gone; compared with another copy, unresolved V genes explain less than half, and the rest is unexplained. The sample contains approximately 1,000,000 clones, about 72% of them found a single time. The top ten hold 0.89% of the sample. Sample: memory CD4+ T cells from PBMCs. The cell subset or site label here, explained by the study, means: CD45RA-negative fraction. Receptors were obtained from a man younger than 30 in good health. Some clones in this sample may be carry-over from other donors' samples.

The chain joins TRBV7-3 to TRBJ1-4; D possibly corresponds to TRBD1 (5 bases). With 5 bases removed from V and 9 bases from J, the gap between germline ends came to 16 bases. CDR1 SGHTA and CDR2 FQGTGA come from the germline V gene. This CDR3 is 14 amino acids long. In nucleotides, the CDR3 is TGTGCCAGCAGCCAGGGACTCCCAGGGAAAAAACTGTTTTTT. It is translated as CASSQGLPGKKLFF.

The J gene is TRBJ1-1, the V gene TRBV28, with TRBD1 matching 7 bases. The CDR3 runs 13 residues. V was pared by 4 bases and J by 6 bases, with 5 bases of the junction left unmatched. Germline CDR1 is MDHEN and CDR2 is SYDVKM. Here the CDR3 reads CASSSTGEPEAFF. The CDR3 DNA sequence: TGTGCCAGCAGTTCTACAGGGGAGCCTGAAGCTTTCTTT.

This clone was seen only once. The chain is built from TRBV30 and TRBJ1-5, with 7 bases matching TRBD1. The CDR3 totals 13 residues. V shed 4 bases and J 2 bases; nucleotides not matched to a gene: 2. CDR1 and CDR2 from the germline V gene are GTSNPN and SVGIG (reference sequence). The CDR3 DNA reads TGTGCCTGGACCGGACAGGGCAATCAGCCCCAGCATTTT. Its protein product is CAWTGQGNQPQHF.

CDR3 sequence reads: CATSRDLGHLQGYTF. In DNA, the CDR3 is TGTGCCACCAGCAGAGATTTAGGGCATTTACAGGGCTACACCTTC. The rearrangement links TRBV15 to TRBJ1-2; D remains ambiguous. The CDR3 is 15 residues long. Per the germline V gene, CDR1 is LNHNV and CDR2 is YYDKDF (reference sequence). Trimming pared 0 bases from V and 8 bases from J, leaving 16 bases between.

V and J are TRBV7-2 and TRBJ1-2, with D tentatively TRBD1 (5 bases). Germline loops: CDR1 SGHTA, CDR2 FQGNSA. This CDR3 contains 12 residues. Trimming left V 5 bases short and J 9 bases short, with 13 bases between. The CDR3 here is CASSIRDRSYTF. CDR3 coding DNA: TGTGCCAGCAGCATACGGGACCGGAGCTACACCTTC.

In its sample, this clone was seen once. The rearrangement uses TRBV19 and TRBJ2-1; D ambiguous. The V gene lost 1 base and the J gene lost 10 bases, with 11 bases spanning the gap. This CDR3 has 13 residues. Germline CDR1 is LNHDA and CDR2 is SQIVND (reference sequence). CDR3 nucleotide sequence: TGTGCCAGTAGTATAGTTAGCAAACGGGAGCAGTTCTTC. Its translation: CASSIVSKREQFF. The whole variable domain, filled in from reference TRBV19 and TRBJ2-1, reads DGGITQSPKYLFRKEGQNVTLSCEQNLNHDAMYWYRQDPGQGLRLIYYSQIVNDFQKGDIAEGYSVSREKKESFPLTVTSAQKNPTAFYLCASSIVSKREQFFGPGTRLTVL.

This chain links TRBV5-1 with TRBJ2-1; TRBD2 matches at 7 bases. J was trimmed by 1 base and V by 4 bases; bases with no gene match: 11. From germline, CDR1 is SGHRS and CDR2 YFSETQ. This CDR3 spans 17 amino acids. The CDR3 reads CASSRRGAGVSYNEQFF. The CDR3 DNA follows: TGCGCCAGCAGCCGGCGGGGTGCGGGAGTTTCCTACAATGAGCAGTTCTTC.

This clone was observed a few times. The rearrangement links TRBV4-1 to TRBJ2-5; TRBD2 matches 9 bases. This CDR3 region has 17 residues. CDR1 is MGHRA, CDR2 YSYEKL, per germline. The trim removed 0 bases at V and 5 bases at J, leaving 10 bases unmatched. CDR3 DNA: TGCGCCAGCAGCCAAGATGGGGGCGGGGGGGGCACCGAGACCCAGTACTTC. It specifies CASSQDGGGGGTETQYF.